Detailed here is one TCR beta chain. Its cognate antigen is unknown. Sequencing was performed with immunoSEQ multiplex PCR; in TCRdb, only in-frame clones are kept and a portion is missing. The repertoire holds more than 70,000 clones, with about nine tenths as singletons. The data are from a study of graft-versus-host responses after intestinal transplantation. Whole-study context: The transplants performed in recipients were multivisceral, liver-intestinal, or isolated intestinal.

V shed 1 base and J shed 1 base, with 3 bases lying between them. Germline values: CDR1 SGHDT, CDR2 YYEEEE. CDR3 length: 12 residues. Whole-study results and caveats: Those patients showing graft-donor T cell macrochimerism displayed high graft-versus-host to host-versus-graft clonal ratios in allografts. There were GvH clones found in recipient marrow, and some of them appeared first in ileum or blood. Early post-transplant declines in HvG were associated with peak levels of circulating GvH clones.

The clonotype was recovered from a human donor who received an intestinal transplant. This chain links TRBV5-6 with TRBJ2-7; D not certain. Sequencing was performed on unstimulated CD4+ T cells sorted from spleen or lymph node cells, taken before intestinal transplant. The CDR3 loop reads CASSLSSYEQYF. The CDR3, as DNA: TGTGCCAGCAGCTTGTCGTCCTACGAGCAGTACTTC.